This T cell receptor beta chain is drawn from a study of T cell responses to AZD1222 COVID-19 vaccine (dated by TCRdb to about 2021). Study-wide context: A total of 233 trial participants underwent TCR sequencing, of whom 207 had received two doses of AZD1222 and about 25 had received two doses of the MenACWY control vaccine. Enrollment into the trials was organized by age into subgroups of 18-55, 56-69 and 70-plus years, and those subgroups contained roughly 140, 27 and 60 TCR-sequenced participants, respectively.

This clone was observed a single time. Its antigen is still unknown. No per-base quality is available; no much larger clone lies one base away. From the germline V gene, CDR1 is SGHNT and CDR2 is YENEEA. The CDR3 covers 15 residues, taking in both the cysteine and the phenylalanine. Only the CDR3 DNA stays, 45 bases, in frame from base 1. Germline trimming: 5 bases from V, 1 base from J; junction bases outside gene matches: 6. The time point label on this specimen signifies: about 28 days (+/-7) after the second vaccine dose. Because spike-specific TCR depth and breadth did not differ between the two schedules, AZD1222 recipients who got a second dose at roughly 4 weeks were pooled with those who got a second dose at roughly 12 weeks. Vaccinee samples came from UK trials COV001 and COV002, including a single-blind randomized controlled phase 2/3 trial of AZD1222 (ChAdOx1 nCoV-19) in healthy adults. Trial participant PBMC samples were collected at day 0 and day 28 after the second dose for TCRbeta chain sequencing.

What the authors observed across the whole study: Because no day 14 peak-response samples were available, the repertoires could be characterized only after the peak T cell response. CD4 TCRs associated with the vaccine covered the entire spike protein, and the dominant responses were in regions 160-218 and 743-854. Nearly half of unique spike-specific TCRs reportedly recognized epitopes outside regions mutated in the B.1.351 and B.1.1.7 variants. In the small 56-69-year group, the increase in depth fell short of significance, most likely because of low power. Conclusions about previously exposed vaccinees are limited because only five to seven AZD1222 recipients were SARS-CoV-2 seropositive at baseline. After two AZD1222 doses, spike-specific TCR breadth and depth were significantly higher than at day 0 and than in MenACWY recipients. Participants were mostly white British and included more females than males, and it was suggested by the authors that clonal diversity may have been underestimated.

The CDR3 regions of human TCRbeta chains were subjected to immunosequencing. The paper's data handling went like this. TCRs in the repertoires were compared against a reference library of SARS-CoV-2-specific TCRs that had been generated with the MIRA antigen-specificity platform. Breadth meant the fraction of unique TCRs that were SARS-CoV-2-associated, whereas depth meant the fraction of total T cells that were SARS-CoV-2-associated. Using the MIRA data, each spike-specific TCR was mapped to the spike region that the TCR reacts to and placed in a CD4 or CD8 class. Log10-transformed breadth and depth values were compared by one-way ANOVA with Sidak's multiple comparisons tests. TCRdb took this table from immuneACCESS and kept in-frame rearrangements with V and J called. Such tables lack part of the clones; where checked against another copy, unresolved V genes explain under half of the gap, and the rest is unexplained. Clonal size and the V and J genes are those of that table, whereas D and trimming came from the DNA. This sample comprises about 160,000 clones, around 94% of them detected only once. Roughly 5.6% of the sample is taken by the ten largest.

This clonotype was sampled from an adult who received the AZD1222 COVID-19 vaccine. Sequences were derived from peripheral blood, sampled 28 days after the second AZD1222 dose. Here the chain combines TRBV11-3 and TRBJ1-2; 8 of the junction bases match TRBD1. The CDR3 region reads CASSQRTGSNYGYTF. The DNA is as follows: TGTGCCAGCAGCCAACGGACAGGGAGTAACTATGGCTACACCTTC.